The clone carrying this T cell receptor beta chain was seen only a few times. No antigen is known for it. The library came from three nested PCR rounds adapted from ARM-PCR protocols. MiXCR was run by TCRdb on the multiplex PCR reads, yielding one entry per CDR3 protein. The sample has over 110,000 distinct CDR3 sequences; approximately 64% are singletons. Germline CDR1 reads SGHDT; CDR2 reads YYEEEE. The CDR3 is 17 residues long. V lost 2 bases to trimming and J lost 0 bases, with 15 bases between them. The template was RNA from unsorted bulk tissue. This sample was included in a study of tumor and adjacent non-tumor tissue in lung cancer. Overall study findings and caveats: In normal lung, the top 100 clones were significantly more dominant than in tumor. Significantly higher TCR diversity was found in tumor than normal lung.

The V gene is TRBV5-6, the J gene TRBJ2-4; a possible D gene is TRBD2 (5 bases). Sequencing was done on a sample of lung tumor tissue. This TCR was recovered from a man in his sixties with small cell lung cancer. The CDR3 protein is CASSLPLGREAKNIQYF. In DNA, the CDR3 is TGTGCCAGCAGCTTACCCCTCGGACGGGAAGCCAAAAACATTCAGTACTTC.